The next 15 T cell receptor beta chains were all read from a single sample in a study of T cell repertoires in cytomegalovirus infection. A single record per CDR3 protein comes from TCRdb applying MiXCR to the reads. The repertoire has tens of thousands of distinct CDR3 sequences, 4% of them found once; the top ten carry approximately 20%. Sequencing was done on a sample of PBMCs. Receptor source: a human donor in good health (CMV status not recorded). Some clones in this sample may be carry-over from other donors' samples.

This clonotype was found many times. V usage is TRBV6-2 or TRBV6-3 and J usage is TRBJ2-1, with 8 bases identical to TRBD2. Germline trimming cut 6 bases from V and 2 bases from J; bases unmatched to any gene: 6. The germline V gene encodes CDR1 MNHEY and CDR2 SVGEGT. The CDR3 extends over 15 amino acids. The CDR3 DNA is TGTGCCAGCAGAAACGGGGGGGTCCCCTACAATGAGCAGTTCTTC. It encodes CASRNGGVPYNEQFF.

This clonotype has ten or more counts. The rearrangement links TRBV7-2 to TRBJ1-3; TRBD1 might be the D (5 bases). This CDR3 has 16 amino acids. Germline V gene data show CDR1 as SGHTA and CDR2 as FQGNSA. Trimming took off 1 base at V and 0 bases at J, with 10 bases between the two ends. This CDR3 reads CASSLGTPNSGNTIYF. CDR3 DNA: TGTGCCAGCAGCTTAGGGACACCAAACTCTGGAAACACCATATATTTT.

The table lists this clonotype with many counts. Written as DNA, the CDR3 is TGTGCCAGCAGCTTCCGGGACAGATTTCACAATGAGCAGTTCTTC. Its translation: CASSFRDRFHNEQFF. V is TRBV7-2 and J is TRBJ2-1; 7 nucleotides line up with TRBD1. After removal of 3 bases from V and 5 bases from J, the junction contained 7 bases not matched to a gene. The CDR3 has 15 amino acids. From germline, CDR1 is SGHTA and CDR2 FQGNSA.

With respect to this clonotype: This may arise from a read error, as a much more abundant clone is one base away. Since the CDR3 does not end with the conserved phenylalanine or tryptophan, this likely comes from a read error. The gene calls are TRBV12-3 or TRBV12-4 and TRBJ1-2; 8 bases match TRBD1. Unmatched junction bases numbered 7, after V lost 3 bases and J lost 7 bases. The CDR3 covers 14 residues. As DNA, the CDR3 is TGTGCCAGCAGTTTTGGACAGGGTCAACTTGGCTACACCATC. Protein: CASSFGQGQLGYTI.

This clonotype was detected ten times or more. This chain uses TRBV7-9 with TRBJ1-2; no definite D call. Germline V lookup: CDR1 SEHNR, CDR2 FQNEAQ (reference sequence). There are 18 residues in the CDR3. Trimming cost V 3 bases and J 0 bases, with 20 bases left between them. In nucleotides, the CDR3 is TGTGCCAGCAGCTTTGACCGAGCAGGAATCCAAGCTAACTATGGCTACACCTTC. As protein: CASSFDRAGIQANYGYTF.

This clonotype came up many times. V gene TRBV7-2 combines with J gene TRBJ1-1, with a tentative D call TRBD1 (5 bases). The CDR3 sequence is 16 residues long. V shed 4 bases and J shed 1 base, with 16 bases lying between them. Per the germline V gene, CDR1 is SGHTA and CDR2 is FQGNSA. CDR3 loop: CASSSYTPGRNTEAFF. DNA of the CDR3: TGTGCCAGCAGCTCATATACACCGGGACGGAACACTGAAGCTTTCTTT.

This clonotype was picked up many times. The J gene is TRBJ2-3, the V gene TRBV7-2; D remains ambiguous. The CDR3 length is 13 residues. Germline V gene lookup returns CDR1 SGHTA and CDR2 FQGNSA. Between the trimmed V and J ends, which lost 8 bases and 5 bases, there was a span of 14 bases. CDR3 in amino acids: CASGRTFEDTQYF. The CDR3 nucleotides are TGTGCCAGCGGCAGGACCTTTGAAGATACGCAGTATTTT.

This clonotype occurred many times. The chain has TRBV6-2 or TRBV6-3 and TRBJ2-1, with 7 bases lining up with TRBD1. CDR1 and CDR2 from the germline V gene are MNHEY and SVGEGT. The CDR3 has 13 amino acids. The V and J ends lost 11 bases and 0 bases, in that order; junction bases with no gene match: 4. The CDR3 is CASRGSSYNEQFF. The DNA of the CDR3 is TGTGCCTCCAGGGGGAGCTCCTACAATGAGCAGTTCTTC.

This clonotype was recorded many times. The chain has TRBV20-1 and TRBJ2-1; D is uncertain. CDR3 length: 14 residues. Looked up from germline, CDR1 is DFQATT and CDR2 is SNEGSKA (reference sequence). V dropped 3 bases and J dropped 0 bases, with 9 bases sitting between them. The CDR3 sequence is CSARGRSSYNEQFF. DNA of the CDR3: TGCAGTGCTAGGGGCAGGAGCTCCTACAATGAGCAGTTCTTC.

This clonotype occurred many times. The chain links TRBV7-2 to TRBJ1-5; 7 nucleotides agree with TRBD1. The J segment lost 4 bases and the V segment lost 5 bases, leaving 5 bases of the junction unmatched. The V gene's germline CDR1 is SGHTA and CDR2 FQGNSA. The CDR3 is made up of 14 amino acids. CDR3 loop: CASSALGQNQPQHF. The CDR3 DNA reads as TGTGCCAGCAGCGCCTTGGGACAGAATCAGCCCCAGCATTTT.

This clonotype was recorded at least ten times. The gene calls are TRBV7-8 and TRBJ2-7; 11 bases map to TRBD2. Germline CDR1 reads SGHVS; CDR2 reads FQNEAQ. The CDR3 runs 17 residues. V was pared by 5 bases and J by 2 bases, with 11 bases of the junction left unmatched. The CDR3 DNA is TGTGCCAGCAGCCGACAGGCTAGCGGGGGGCCGGCCTACGAGCAGTACTTC. Its protein product is CASSRQASGGPAYEQYF.

The chain employs TRBV11-2 and TRBJ1-2; D gene uncertain. Germline CDR1 reads SGHAT; CDR2 reads FQNNGV. Deletions cut 2 bases from V and 5 bases from J, with 15 bases between. CDR3 length: 15 amino acids. The CDR3 protein is CASSLNPGGNYGYTF. In DNA, the CDR3 is TGTGCCAGCAGCTTAAACCCGGGAGGGAATTATGGCTACACCTTC.

This clonotype was seen ten or more times. The chain combines TRBV4-1 with TRBJ1-1, with TRBD1 matching 9 bases. The CDR3 runs 16 residues. Germline assignment: CDR1 MGHRA and CDR2 YSYEKL. V shed 5 bases, J shed 4 bases, and the junction held 11 bases outside the gene matches. The CDR3 protein is CASSKGQGLGVTEAFF. DNA for the CDR3: TGCGCCAGCAGCAAAGGACAGGGGCTCGGTGTCACTGAAGCTTTCTTT.

This clonotype was picked up many times. The chain uses TRBV7-2 and TRBJ1-1, with D maybe TRBD1 (6 bases). Germline lookup yields CDR1 SGHTA and CDR2 FQGNSA. With 6 bases removed from V and 1 base from J, the gap between germline ends came to 12 bases. The CDR3 has 14 residues. This CDR3 reads CASSRGGENTEAFF. As DNA, the CDR3 is TGTGCCAGCAGTCGAGGGGGGGAGAACACTGAAGCTTTCTTT.

This clonotype was recorded many times. The chain employs TRBV7-4 and TRBJ2-6, with D possibly called TRBD1 or TRBD2 (6 bases each). The germline V gene has CDR1 SGHVT and CDR2 SQSDAQ. The CDR3 sequence is 18 residues long. The V gene lost 5 bases and the J gene lost 0 bases, with 17 bases spanning the gap. CDR3 coding DNA: TGTGCCAGCAGCCCTGTAGGGGGGTCGCACTCTGGGGCCAACGTCCTGACTTTC. It is translated as CASSPVGGSHSGANVLTF.